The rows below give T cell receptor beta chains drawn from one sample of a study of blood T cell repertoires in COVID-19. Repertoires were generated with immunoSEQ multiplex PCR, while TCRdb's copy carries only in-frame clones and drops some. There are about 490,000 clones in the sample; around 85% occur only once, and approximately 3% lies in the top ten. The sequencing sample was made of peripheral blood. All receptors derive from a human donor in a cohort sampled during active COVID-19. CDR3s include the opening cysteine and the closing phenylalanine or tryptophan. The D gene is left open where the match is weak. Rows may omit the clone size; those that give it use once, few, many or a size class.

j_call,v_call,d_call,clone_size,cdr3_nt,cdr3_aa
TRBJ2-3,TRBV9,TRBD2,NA,TGTGCCAGCAGCCCTCGGACTAGCGGGAGGACAGATACGCAGTATTTT,CASSPRTSGRTDTQYF
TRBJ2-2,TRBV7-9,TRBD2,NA,TGTGCCAGCACCCCTCCGCTGAGCGGGAGTTACACCGGGGAGCTGTTTTTT,CASTPPLSGSYTGELFF
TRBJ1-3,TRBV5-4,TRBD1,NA,TGTGCCAGCAGCTTCGGACAGGGCGACTCTGGAAACACCATATATTTT,CASSFGQGDSGNTIYF
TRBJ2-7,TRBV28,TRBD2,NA,TGTGCCAGCAGTTTCGGCGGGAGCTCCTACGAGCAGTACTTC,CASSFGGSSYEQYF
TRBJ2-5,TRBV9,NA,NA,TGTGCCAGCAGCGCGACCCGAGGCGGGGAGACCCAGTACTTC,CASSATRGGETQYF
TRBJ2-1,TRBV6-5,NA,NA,TGTGCCAGCAAAGTTGCACTTTACAATGAGCAGTTCTTC,CASKVALYNEQFF
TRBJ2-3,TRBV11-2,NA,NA,TGTGCCAGCAGCTTAGAACAAACGTACACAGATACGCAGTATTTT,CASSLEQTYTDTQYF
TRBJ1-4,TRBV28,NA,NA,TGTGCCAGCAGTTTATCACGAGGGGAAAAACTGTTTTTT,CASSLSRGEKLFF
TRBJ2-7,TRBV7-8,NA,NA,TGTGCCAGCAGCTTAGCACCAGGGGAACGTTACGAGCAGTACTTC,CASSLAPGERYEQYF
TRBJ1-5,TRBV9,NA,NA,TGTGCCAGCAGCGTAGGGCCGGACAGTTATAGCAATCAGCCCCAGCATTTT,CASSVGPDSYSNQPQHF
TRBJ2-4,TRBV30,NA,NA,TGTGCCTGGAATACCGACGGGAGCAACATTCAGTACTTC,CAWNTDGSNIQYF
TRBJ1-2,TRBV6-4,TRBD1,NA,TGTGCCAGCAGGACCAACAGACAGGGAAATAACTATGGCTACACCTTC,CASRTNRQGNNYGYTF
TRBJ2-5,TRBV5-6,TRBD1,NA,TGTGCCAGCAGCTCCGGACAGGGGCAAGAGACCCAGTACTTC,CASSSGQGQETQYF
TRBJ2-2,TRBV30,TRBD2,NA,TGTGCCTGGAGGAGCGGGATCAACACCGGGGAGCTGTTTTTT,CAWRSGINTGELFF
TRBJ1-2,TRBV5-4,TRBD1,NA,TGTGCCAGCAGCTCGGGACAGCCCCTAGGATATGGCTACACCTTC,CASSSGQPLGYGYTF
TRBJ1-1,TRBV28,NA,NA,TGTGCCAGCAGGGTCTCCCAAGGGGGCACTGAAGCTTTCTTT,CASRVSQGGTEAFF
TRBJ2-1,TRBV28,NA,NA,TGTGCCAGCACTTGGGAGCGGACCTCCTACAATGAGCAGTTCTTC,CASTWERTSYNEQFF
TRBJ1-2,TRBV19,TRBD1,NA,TGTGCCACCGCCTACCCCGGGACAGGTCACTATGGCTACACCTTC,CATAYPGTGHYGYTF
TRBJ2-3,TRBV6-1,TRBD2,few,TGTGCCAGCAGTGGGAGGGCGGGAGGTCCTAGCACAGATACGCAGTATTTT,CASSGRAGGPSTDTQYF
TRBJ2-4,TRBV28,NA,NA,TGTGCCAGCAGTCTCGGGGTTGCCAAAAACATTCAGTACTTC,CASSLGVAKNIQYF
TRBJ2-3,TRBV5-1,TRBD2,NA,TGCGCCAGCAGCTTGACTAGCGGGACCACAGATACGCAGTATTTT,CASSLTSGTTDTQYF
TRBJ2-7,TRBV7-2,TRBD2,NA,TGTGCCAGCAGCTTTTCATGGACTAGCGGAACCTACGAGCAGTACTTC,CASSFSWTSGTYEQYF
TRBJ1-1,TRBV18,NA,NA,TGTGCCAGCTCATTTGTCCCGGGGAACACTGAAGCTTTCTTT,CASSFVPGNTEAFF
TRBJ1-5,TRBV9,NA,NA,TGTGCCAGCAGCCTCGAGGGGGGGCGAGACCAGCCCCAGCATTTT,CASSLEGGRDQPQHF
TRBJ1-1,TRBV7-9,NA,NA,TGTGCCAGCAGTCGACGACGGACAGAGGAAACTGAAGCTTTCTTT,CASSRRRTEETEAFF
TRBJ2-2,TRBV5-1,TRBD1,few,TGCGCCAGCACCCCTGTCGGACAGGGTGGCACCGGGGAGCTGTTTTTT,CASTPVGQGGTGELFF
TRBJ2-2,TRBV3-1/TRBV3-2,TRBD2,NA,TGTGCCAGCAGCCGCGGACTAGCGGGAAACACCGGGGAGCTGTTTTTT,CASSRGLAGNTGELFF
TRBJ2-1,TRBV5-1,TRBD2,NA,TGCGCCAGCAGCTTGGGACTAGCGGCCTACAATGAGCAGTTCTTC,CASSLGLAAYNEQFF
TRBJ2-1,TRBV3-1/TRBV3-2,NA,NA,TGTGCCAGCAGCCCACAACAACCCTACAATGAGCAGTTCTTC,CASSPQQPYNEQFF
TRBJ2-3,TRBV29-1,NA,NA,TGCAGCGCCCGCCTCCAGTTCGTCACAGATACGCAGTATTTT,CSARLQFVTDTQYF
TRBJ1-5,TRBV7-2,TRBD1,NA,TGTGCCAGCAGCTTCGGACAGGGACAACAGCCCCAGCATTTT,CASSFGQGQQPQHF
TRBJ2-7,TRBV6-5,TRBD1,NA,TGTGCCAGCAGCCTAGGGACAGGGGCGTACGAGCAGTACTTC,CASSLGTGAYEQYF
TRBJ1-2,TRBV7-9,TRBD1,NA,TGTGCCAGCAGCTTAGGAGGGACAGCCACTAACTATGGCTACACCTTC,CASSLGGTATNYGYTF
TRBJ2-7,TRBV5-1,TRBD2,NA,TGCGCCAGCAGCTTGGAACTAGCGGGAGGGCCGGTTATCGGAGGCGAGCAGTACTTC,CASSLELAGGPVIGGEQYF
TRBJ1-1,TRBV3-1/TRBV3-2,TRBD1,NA,TGTGCCAGCAGCCGTGGACAGGAACGGAACACTGAAGCTTTCTTT,CASSRGQERNTEAFF